This section outlines one T cell receptor beta chain sequence together with its context. The antigen remains undetermined. The assay was immunoSEQ multiplex PCR, and TCRdb's table has in-frame clones only and misses some. The sample carries about 130,000 clones, around 90% recorded once. The data originate from a study of graft-versus-host responses after intestinal transplantation. Study-wide results and limits: Those patients showing graft-donor T cell macrochimerism displayed high graft-versus-host to host-versus-graft clonal ratios in allografts.

The germline V gene has CDR1 MNHEY and CDR2 SVGAGI. CDR3 length: 11 amino acids. The V end lost 6 bases, the J end lost 8 bases, and 8 bases lay between the germline ends. This chain uses TRBV6-5 with TRBJ2-1; D gene unclear. The clonotype comes from a human donor who received an intestinal transplant. This sample comprised unstimulated CD4+ T cells sorted from spleen or lymph node cells, obtained before intestinal transplant. The chain's CDR3 is CASSRGDEQFF. The CDR3 DNA sequence: TGTGCCAGCAGCCGCGGCGATGAGCAGTTCTTC.